These 18 T cell receptor beta chains share one sample of origin, sequenced in a study of T-cell memory formation after mild COVID-19. Using its own MiXCR run on the 5' RACE reads, TCRdb lists one record per CDR3 protein. The sample carries 200,000 to 250,000 distinct CDR3 sequences, 9.4% recorded once. Sequenced sample: PBMCs or a T cell subset sorted from them (not recorded which). Receptor source: a man between 18 and 29 years old who had mild COVID-19 (a few samples of this study predate the infection). Cell type and time point are not known.

As DNA, the CDR3 is TGTGCCAGCAGTGAAAACAGGGGGGGGACCCAGTACTTC. Translating gives CASSENRGGTQYF. The V gene is TRBV27, the J gene TRBJ2-5; the D gene is possibly TRBD1 (8 bases). V lost 5 bases and J 7 bases, leaving 14 bases between the germline ends. Germline CDR1 and CDR2: MNHEY and SMNVEV (reference sequence). There are 13 residues in the CDR3.

This rearrangement joins TRBV12-3 or TRBV12-4 to TRBJ1-2, with 7 positions matching TRBD1. The CDR3 is made up of 15 amino acids. With V trimmed by 5 bases and J by 2 bases, 8 bases remained unmatched. The CDR3 reads CASSVRQGPNYGYTF. Here the CDR3 DNA reads TGTGCCAGCAGTGTCCGACAGGGCCCCAACTATGGCTACACCTTC.

This clonotype was detected once. A junction boundary mismatches the germline segment, possibly from a read error. The chain is built from TRBV7-9 and TRBJ2-6, with D possibly being TRBD1 (5 bases). This CDR3 spans 13 amino acids. Germline V gene sequence: CDR1 SEHNR, CDR2 FQNEAQ (reference sequence). Written as DNA, the CDR3 is TGTGCCAGCAGCTTCTCTGGGGCCGACGTCCTGACTTTC. Protein product: CASSFSGADVLTF.

The chain recombines TRBV10-3 with TRBJ2-7; possible D gene TRBD1, 6 bases. The V and J ends lost 6 bases and 4 bases respectively, with 13 bases between them. This CDR3 is built from 13 residues. Germline CDR1 ENHRY, CDR2 SYGVKD. CDR3 in DNA: TGTGCCATCAGAGGGACACTCTTATACGAGCAGTACTTC. Translating it yields CAIRGTLLYEQYF.

The rearrangement uses TRBV9 and TRBJ1-1; D is unresolved. CDR1 SGDLS and CDR2 YYNGEE come from the germline V gene. V was cut by 2 bases and J by 8 bases, with 13 bases left in between. The CDR3 sequence is 13 residues long. CDR3 in DNA: TGTGCCAGCAGCGTCCGCGGAGGCGGCGAAGCTTTCTTT. Translated, it gives CASSVRGGGEAFF.

This chain links TRBV2 with TRBJ2-5; perhaps D is TRBD1 or TRBD2 (5 bases each). The CDR3 has 12 amino acids. Germline-derived CDR1 and CDR2 are SNHLY and FYNNEI. V shed 4 bases and J shed 6 bases, with 9 bases lying between them. The CDR3 DNA reads as TGTGCCAGCAGTGCCAGGGAGAAGACCCAGTACTTC. Translated, it gives CASSAREKTQYF.

The CDR3 loop reads CASSWGEQYV. The CDR3 DNA is TGTGCCAGCAGTTGGGGGGAGCAGTACGTC. V and J are TRBV7-3 and TRBJ2-7, with D perhaps matching TRBD1 or TRBD2 (5 bases each). V was shortened by 6 bases and J by 7 bases, with 7 bases between the two germline ends. The CDR3 is 10 amino acids. Per the germline V gene, CDR1 is SGHTA and CDR2 is FQGTGA.

V gene TRBV2 combines with J gene TRBJ1-3; the match to TRBD1 covers 9 bases. Germline V lookup: CDR1 SNHLY, CDR2 FYNNEI. CDR3 size: 14 residues. V trimming: 8 bases; J trimming: 4 bases; junction bases outside the gene matches: 6. This chain's CDR3 is CASRRQGVGNTIYF. The CDR3 nucleotides read TGTGCCAGCCGACGACAGGGGGTAGGAAACACCATATATTTT.

The chain joins TRBV7-8 to TRBJ2-7; TRBD1 matches at 7 bases. The V and J ends lost 5 bases and 5 bases, in that order; junction bases with no gene match: 3. This CDR3 is built from 12 residues. Germline values: CDR1 SGHVS, CDR2 FQNEAQ. In nucleotides, the CDR3 is TGTGCCAGCAGCGGAGACAGGGACGAGCAGTACGTC. Translating it yields CASSGDRDEQYV.

The chain couples TRBV7-2 to TRBJ2-4; TRBD1 or TRBD2 may be the D gene (7 bases each). Germline loops: CDR1 SGHTA, CDR2 FQGNSA. The V gene lost 5 bases and the J gene lost 10 bases, with 18 bases spanning the gap. The CDR3 spans 14 residues. The CDR3 DNA sequence: TGTGCCAGCAGCCCCGAACCAGGGGGGGGTATTCAGTACTTC. Encoded protein: CASSPEPGGGIQYF.

This chain links TRBV5-6 with TRBJ1-2; tentatively, D is TRBD1 (5 bases). Germline CDR1 and CDR2: SGHDT and YYEEEE. The CDR3 sequence is 13 residues long. The V end lost 1 base, the J end lost 5 bases, and 9 bases lay between the germline ends. The CDR3 region is CASSLTGTYGYTF. CDR3 sequence (DNA): TGTGCCAGCAGCTTGACAGGAACTTATGGCTACACCTTC.

This clonotype showed up many times. This chain links TRBV6-6 with TRBJ2-7, with 7 bases lining up with TRBD1. CDR1 MNHNY and CDR2 SVGAGI come from the germline V gene (reference sequence). Trimming took 0 bases from V and 5 from J; bases not matched to a gene: 13. The CDR3 spans 17 residues. CDR3 DNA sequence: TGTGCCAGCAGTTACTCGGGGCCCCAGGGGGTTTACCACGAGCAGTACTTC. This translates into CASSYSGPQGVYHEQYF.

On this clonotype itself: A read error may account for a junction end that differs from germline. The V gene is TRBV11-1, the J gene TRBJ2-2; no firm D call. The CDR3 has 14 residues. Germline CDR1 SGHAT, CDR2 FQDESV (reference sequence). CDR3 DNA: TGTGCCAGCAGCTTAGACGCTAACAGCGGGGAGCTGTTTTTT. It is translated as CASSLDANSGELFF.

This clonotype was detected a few times. The chain links TRBV7-3 to TRBJ2-5; possible D gene TRBD1, 5 bases. Germline CDR1 SGHTA, CDR2 FQGTGA. The V end lost 3 bases, the J end lost 0 bases, and 8 bases lay between the germline ends. The CDR3 consists of 14 residues. The CDR3 region has the DNA TGTGCCAGCAGCTTCCAGGGAAACCAAGAGACCCAGTACTTC. This gives the protein CASSFQGNQETQYF.

This clonotype was seen only a few times. The chain joins TRBV5-1 to TRBJ1-5; the D gene is possibly TRBD1 (5 bases). CDR3 size: 13 residues. V gave up 5 bases and J gave up 4 bases, with 10 bases separating them. Germline CDR1 and CDR2: SGHRS and YFSETQ. The CDR3 DNA follows: TGCGCCAGCAGAGCAGGGCCTAATCAGCCCCAGCATTTT. Residues: CASRAGPNQPQHF.

This clonotype was seen more than once but under ten times. The V and J genes are TRBV28 and TRBJ1-2; TRBD1 might be the D (6 bases). The V gene's germline CDR1 is MDHEN and CDR2 SYDVKM. The V end lost 0 bases, the J end lost 5 bases, and 16 bases lay between the germline ends. The CDR3 sequence is 16 residues long. The CDR3 sequence is CASSLWGTGAGYGYTF. The DNA of the CDR3 is TGTGCCAGCAGTTTATGGGGCACGGGGGCTGGGTATGGCTACACCTTC.

In its sample, this clonotype was seen a few times. The chain recombines TRBV20-1 with TRBJ1-3; the D is unclear. V lost 6 bases to trimming and J lost 2 bases, with 8 bases between them. Germline loops: CDR1 DFQATT, CDR2 SNEGSKA (reference sequence). The CDR3 extends over 12 amino acids. The CDR3 coding sequence is TGCAGTGCCCATTCGCCTGGAAACACCATATATTTT. Encoded protein: CSAHSPGNTIYF.

This clonotype was seen a few times. A much bigger clone sits one base away, suggesting this may be a read error. This chain links TRBV9 with TRBJ1-1; D perhaps matches TRBD1 (5 bases). This CDR3 contains 13 residues. CDR1 SGDLS and CDR2 YYNGEE come from the germline V gene. The V and J ends lost 4 bases and 1 base respectively, with 8 bases between them. The chain's CDR3 is CASSTDRNTEAFF. The CDR3, as DNA: TGTGCCAGCAGCACCGACAGGAACACTGAAGCTTTCTTT.